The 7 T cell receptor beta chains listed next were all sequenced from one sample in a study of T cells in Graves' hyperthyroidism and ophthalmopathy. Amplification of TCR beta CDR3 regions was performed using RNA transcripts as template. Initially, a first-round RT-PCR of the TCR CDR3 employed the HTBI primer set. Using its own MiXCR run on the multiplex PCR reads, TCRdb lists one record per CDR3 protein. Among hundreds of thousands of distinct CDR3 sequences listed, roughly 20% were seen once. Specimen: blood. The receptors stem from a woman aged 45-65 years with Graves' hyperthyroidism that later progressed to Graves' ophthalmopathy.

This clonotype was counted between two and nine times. The CDR3 DNA sequence: TGTGCCAGCAGCTCCCCCGACACCGGGGAGCTGTTTTTT. Translating gives CASSSPDTGELFF. This rearrangement joins TRBV13 to TRBJ2-2, with no clear D. This CDR3 has 13 residues. From germline, CDR1 is PRHDT and CDR2 FYEKMQ (reference sequence). V lost 4 bases and J lost 3, with 6 bases in between.

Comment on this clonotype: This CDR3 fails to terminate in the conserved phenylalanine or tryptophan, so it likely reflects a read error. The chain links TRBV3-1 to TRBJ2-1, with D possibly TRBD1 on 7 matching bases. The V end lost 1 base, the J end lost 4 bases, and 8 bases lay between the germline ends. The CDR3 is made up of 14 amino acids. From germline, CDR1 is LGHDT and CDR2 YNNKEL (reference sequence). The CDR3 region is CASSQAGGYNEQFL. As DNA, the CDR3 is TGTGCCAGCAGCCAAGCAGGGGGGTACAATGAGCAGTTCCTC.

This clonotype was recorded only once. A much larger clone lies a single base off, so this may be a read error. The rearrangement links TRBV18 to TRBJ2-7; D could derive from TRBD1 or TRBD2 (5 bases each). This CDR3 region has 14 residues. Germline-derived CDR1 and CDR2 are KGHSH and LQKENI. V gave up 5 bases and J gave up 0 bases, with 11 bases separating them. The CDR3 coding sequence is TGTGCCAGCTCAGTAGCCGGGACCTCCTACGAGCAGTACTTC. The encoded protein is CASSVAGTSYEQYF.

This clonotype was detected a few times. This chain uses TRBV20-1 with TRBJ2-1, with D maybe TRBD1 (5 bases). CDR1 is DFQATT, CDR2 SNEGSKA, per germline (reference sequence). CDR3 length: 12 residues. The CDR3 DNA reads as TGCGGAGCAAGGGGATTGGGGAACGAGCAGTTCTTC. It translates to CGARGLGNEQFF.

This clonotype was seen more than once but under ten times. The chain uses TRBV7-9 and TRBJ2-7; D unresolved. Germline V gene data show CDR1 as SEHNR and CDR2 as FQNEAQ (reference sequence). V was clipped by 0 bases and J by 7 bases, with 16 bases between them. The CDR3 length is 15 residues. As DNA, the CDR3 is TGTGCCAGCAGCTTAGCGCAGACATCTAAAGGGGAGCAGTACTTC. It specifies CASSLAQTSKGEQYF.

The CDR3 bases are TGCGCCAGCAGCTTGGAAATTACAGGGGGTGGCTACACCTTC. Translating it yields CASSLEITGGGYTF. This rearrangement joins TRBV5-1 to TRBJ1-2; TRBD1 matches at 8 bases. Losses at the gene ends were 0 bases for V and 7 bases for J; bases not matched to a gene: 5. The CDR3 is made up of 14 amino acids. Germline lookup yields CDR1 SGHRS and CDR2 YFSETQ.

Here the CDR3 reads CSARSRSGGSYEQYF. The CDR3 DNA follows: TGCAGTGCTAGGTCGAGGAGCGGGGGGTCCTACGAGCAGTACTTC. V usage is TRBV20-1 and J usage is TRBJ2-7; 9 positions agree with TRBD2. In germline, CDR1 is DFQATT, CDR2 SNEGSKA (reference sequence). The CDR3 has 15 residues. V gave up 3 bases and J gave up 1 base; unmatched junction bases: 7.